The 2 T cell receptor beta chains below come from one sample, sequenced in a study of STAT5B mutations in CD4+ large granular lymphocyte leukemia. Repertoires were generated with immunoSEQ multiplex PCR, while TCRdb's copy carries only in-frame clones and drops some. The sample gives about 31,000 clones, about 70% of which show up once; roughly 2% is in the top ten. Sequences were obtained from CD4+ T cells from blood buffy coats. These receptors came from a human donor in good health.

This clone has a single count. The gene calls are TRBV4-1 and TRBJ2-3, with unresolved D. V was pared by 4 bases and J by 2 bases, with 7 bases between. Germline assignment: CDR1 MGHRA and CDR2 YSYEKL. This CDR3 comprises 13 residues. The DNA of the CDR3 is TGCGCCAGCAGCCTTTTCCACACAGATACGCAGTATTTT. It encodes CASSLFHTDTQYF.

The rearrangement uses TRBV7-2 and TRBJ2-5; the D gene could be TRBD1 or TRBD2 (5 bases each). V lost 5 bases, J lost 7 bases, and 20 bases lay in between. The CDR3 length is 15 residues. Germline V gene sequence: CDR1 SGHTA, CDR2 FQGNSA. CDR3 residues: CASSGGRALVGTQYF. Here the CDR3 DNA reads TGTGCCAGCAGCGGGGGACGAGCCCTGGTCGGGACCCAGTACTTC.